These 30 T cell receptor beta chains share one sample of origin, sequenced in a study of blood T cell repertoires in COVID-19. Method: immunoSEQ multiplex PCR; TCRdb's copy keeps in-frame clones and lacks some. The sample yields around 200,000 clones, roughly four fifths seen once. Material for sequencing was peripheral blood. These receptors were taken from a woman in her thirties or forties with active or convalescent COVID-19.

The chain joins TRBV6-2 or TRBV6-3 to TRBJ2-7, with TRBD1 identical over 9 bases. The germline V gene encodes CDR1 MNHEY and CDR2 SVGEGT. Losses at the gene ends were 5 bases for V and 0 bases for J; bases not matched to a gene: 8. The CDR3 spans 16 residues. CDR3 in amino acids: CASSSPGTGSSYEQYF. For the CDR3, the DNA is TGTGCCAGCAGTAGTCCCGGGACAGGGAGCTCCTACGAGCAGTACTTC.

The gene calls are TRBV19 and TRBJ2-5; 14 bases fit TRBD2. Germline loops: CDR1 LNHDA, CDR2 SQIVND (reference sequence). The ends lost 3 bases at V and 5 bases at J; junction bases unmatched: 5. This CDR3 has 16 amino acids. In nucleotides, the CDR3 is TGTGCCAGTAGTATGGGACTAGCGGGAGTGATGGAGACCCAGTACTTC. This translates into CASSMGLAGVMETQYF.

This chain joins TRBV24-1 and TRBJ1-1, with D perhaps TRBD1 (5 bases). Germline V gives CDR1 KGHDR, CDR2 SFDVKD. The CDR3 consists of 15 residues. Trimming removed 5 bases from V and 6 bases from J, with 18 bases in between. The chain's CDR3 is CATSAPGGGTAEAFF. CDR3 nucleotides: TGTGCCACCAGTGCCCCTGGGGGGGGAACGGCTGAAGCTTTCTTT.

This clone was found once. This chain joins TRBV4-2 and TRBJ2-7; a weak D match, TRBD2 (6 bases). Trimming cost V 2 bases and J 4 bases, with 12 bases left between them. Per the germline V gene, CDR1 is LGHNA and CDR2 is YNFKEQ. This CDR3 comprises 14 residues. The CDR3 protein is CASSQPSGVYEQYF. The CDR3 bases are TGTGCCAGCAGCCAACCCTCGGGGGTTTACGAGCAGTACTTC.

This sequence joins TRBV5-5 and TRBJ1-6; D call uncertain. The CDR3 sequence is 15 residues long. CDR1 and CDR2 (germline): SGHKS, YYEKEE (reference sequence). Trimming took off 1 base at V and 0 bases at J, with 5 bases between the two ends. The CDR3: CASSLMSSYNSPLHF. CDR3 bases: TGTGCCAGCAGCTTGATGAGCTCCTATAATTCACCCCTCCACTTT.

The V call is TRBV24-1, the J call TRBJ2-1; 13 nucleotides agree with TRBD2. V lost 3 bases to trimming and J lost 2 bases; unmatched junction nucleotides: 0. The CDR3 extends over 16 amino acids. Germline loops: CDR1 KGHDR, CDR2 SFDVKD. The CDR3 bases are TGTGCCACCAGTGATACTAGCGGGAGGGCCTACAATGAGCAGTTCTTC. Encoded protein: CATSDTSGRAYNEQFF.

The chain has TRBV6-2 or TRBV6-3 and TRBJ1-1, with 7 positions matching TRBD1. CDR1 is MNHEY, CDR2 SVGEGT, per germline. The CDR3 has 14 amino acids. With V trimmed by 5 bases and J by 4 bases, 7 bases remained unmatched. The CDR3 nucleotides read TGTGCCAGCAGTCGAGACAGGGAAGGCACTGAAGCTTTCTTT. Its protein product is CASSRDREGTEAFF.

The genes are TRBV7-2 and TRBJ1-3; D not resolved. Deletions cut 3 bases from V and 7 bases from J, with 10 bases between. The CDR3 runs to 13 residues. Germline CDR1 is SGHTA and CDR2 is FQGNSA. CDR3 DNA sequence: TGTGCCAGCAGCTTGAAAACGGTGAACACCATATATTTT. Its protein product is CASSLKTVNTIYF. Full variable domain (missing parts from reference TRBV7-2 and TRBJ1-3): GAGVSQSPSNKVTEKGKDVELRCDPISGHTALYWYRQSLGQGLEFLIYFQGNSAPDKSGLPSDRFSAERTGGSVSTLTIQRTQQEDSAVYLCASSLKTVNTIYFGEGSWLTVV.

V is TRBV11-2 and J is TRBJ2-7; D may be TRBD1 (5 bases). Trimming left V 2 bases short and J 4 bases short, with 12 bases between. Germline assignment: CDR1 SGHAT and CDR2 FQNNGV. CDR3 length: 14 amino acids. CDR3 in amino acids: CASSLIQGLYEQYF. The CDR3 bases are TGTGCCAGCAGCTTAATCCAGGGTTTATACGAGCAGTACTTC.

The chain carries TRBV27 and TRBJ1-2, with a possible D match to TRBD1 (6 bases). Germline CDR1 reads MNHEY; CDR2 reads SMNVEV (reference sequence). The CDR3 runs to 17 residues. V lost 0 bases and J 0 bases, leaving 14 bases between the germline ends. The CDR3 loop is CASSLSQGPVANYGYTF. CDR3 DNA: TGTGCCAGCAGTTTATCGCAGGGGCCCGTGGCTAACTATGGCTACACCTTC.

This rearrangement joins TRBV9 to TRBJ2-2; D is possibly TRBD2 (6 bases). The ends were cut back, 0 bases at V and 6 bases at J, with 9 bases in the middle. The V gene's germline CDR1 is SGDLS and CDR2 YYNGEE. This CDR3 has 14 amino acids. The CDR3 nucleotides are TGTGCCAGCAGCGTAGGGACTACCTCCGGGGAGCTGTTTTTT. Translating gives CASSVGTTSGELFF.

The chain has TRBV7-9 and TRBJ1-3, with 8 bases lining up with TRBD1. With V trimmed by 6 bases and J by 0 bases, 4 bases remained unmatched. Germline V lookup: CDR1 SEHNR, CDR2 FQNEAQ (reference sequence). CDR3 size: 15 residues. The DNA of the CDR3 is TGTGCCAGCAGGCCACAGGGGGACTCTGGAAACACCATATATTTT. Protein product: CASRPQGDSGNTIYF.

About this clone: In the same sample, other DNA sequences code for this CDR3. The chain employs TRBV4-3 and TRBJ2-7; TRBD1 might be the D (5 bases). There are 15 residues in the CDR3. Germline CDR1 is LGHNA and CDR2 is YSLEER. The ends were cut back, 0 bases at V and 4 bases at J, with 13 bases in the middle. DNA of the CDR3: TGCGCCAGCAGCCAAGACCGTGGGGCGTCGTACGAGCAGTACTTC. Translating it yields CASSQDRGASYEQYF.

The chain recombines TRBV6-4 with TRBJ2-7, with 7 bases matching TRBD2. Per the germline V gene, CDR1 is MRHNA and CDR2 is SNTAGT. Trimming at V came to 10 bases and at J to 3 bases, leaving 9 bases not matched to a gene. The CDR3 is 13 residues long. The CDR3 sequence is CATPLAVYYEQYF. CDR3 nucleotides: TGTGCCACCCCCCTAGCGGTCTACTACGAGCAGTACTTC.

The chain joins TRBV5-1 to TRBJ1-1, with 9 bases matching TRBD1. The CDR3 length is 18 residues. Per germline, CDR1 SGHRS and CDR2 YFSETQ. J gave up 1 base and V 4 bases, and 14 bases lay outside the gene matches. This CDR3 is CASSLMGQGISANTEAFF. Here the CDR3 DNA reads TGCGCCAGCAGCCTAATGGGACAGGGCATTTCCGCGAACACTGAAGCTTTCTTT.

The chain couples TRBV2 to TRBJ1-1, with D maybe TRBD1 (5 bases). Germline CDR1 SNHLY, CDR2 FYNNEI. This CDR3 has 14 amino acids. Trimming stripped 1 base from V and 5 bases from J, with 11 bases between. The CDR3 region is CASSEEGKGTEAFF. CDR3 nucleotide sequence: TGTGCCAGCAGTGAAGAAGGGAAGGGGACTGAAGCTTTCTTT. The full variable domain, completed using reference TRBV2 and TRBJ1-1, is EPEVTQTPSHQVTQMGQEVILRCVPISNHLYFYWYRQILGQKVEFLVSFYNNEISEKSEIFDDQFSVERPDGSNFTLKIRSTKLEDSAMYFCASSEEGKGTEAFFGQGTRLTVV.

The V and J genes are TRBV29-1 and TRBJ2-3, with D perhaps TRBD1 (5 bases). Germline V gene lookup returns CDR1 SQVTM and CDR2 ANQGSEA. The CDR3 is made up of 14 amino acids. V was pared by 5 bases and J by 1 base, with 13 bases between. CDR3 nucleotides: TGCAGCGTTTTAACAGGTTGGGGCACAGATACGCAGTATTTT. This encodes CSVLTGWGTDTQYF.

The chain is built from TRBV2 and TRBJ2-7; 9 bases fit TRBD1. Germline V lookup: CDR1 SNHLY, CDR2 FYNNEI. The CDR3 sequence is 13 residues long. Unmatched junction bases numbered 6, after V lost 7 bases and J lost 5 bases. Here the CDR3 reads CASIGDRDDEQYF. The CDR3 nucleotides read TGTGCCAGCATCGGGGACAGGGACGACGAGCAGTACTTC.

This rearrangement joins TRBV5-1 to TRBJ1-1; D is perhaps TRBD1 (6 bases). The germline V gene encodes CDR1 SGHRS and CDR2 YFSETQ. Trimming stripped 4 bases from V and 9 bases from J, with 22 bases between. This CDR3 spans 15 amino acids. The chain's CDR3 is CASSPEQGARAKAFF. CDR3 in DNA: TGCGCCAGCAGCCCTGAACAGGGCGCCCGGGCAAAAGCTTTCTTT.

This clone showed up just a few times. The V call is TRBV3-1 (or the pseudogene TRBV3-2), the J call TRBJ1-5; 9 bases match TRBD1. The CDR3 extends over 15 amino acids. The germline gives CDR1 LGHDT, CDR2 YNNKEL (reference sequence). Trimming cost V 5 bases and J 3 bases; bases outside gene matches: 5. The CDR3 DNA reads as TGTGCCAGCAGCTTACAGGGGGCATACAATCAGCCCCAGCATTTT. Its translation: CASSLQGAYNQPQHF.

J is TRBJ1-5 and V is TRBV6-6, with D perhaps TRBD1 (5 bases). The CDR3 runs to 15 residues. CDR1 is MNHNY and CDR2 is SVGAGI in the germline V gene (reference sequence). V was shortened by 6 bases and J by 2 bases, with 14 bases between the two germline ends. The CDR3 reads CASRGEGNGNQPQHF. The CDR3 DNA follows: TGTGCCAGCAGGGGGGAGGGGAATGGCAATCAGCCCCAGCATTTT.

The V gene is TRBV12-3 or TRBV12-4, the J gene TRBJ2-7, with a possible D match to TRBD2 (6 bases). CDR3 length: 13 residues. The V gene lost 3 bases and the J gene lost 1 base, with 7 bases spanning the gap. The CDR3 loop reads CASSFAGSYEQYF. CDR3 in DNA: TGTGCCAGCAGTTTTGCGGGGTCCTACGAGCAGTACTTC.

This rearrangement joins TRBV20-1 to TRBJ2-5; weak D call: TRBD1 (5 bases). Trimming removed 3 bases from V and 5 bases from J, with 10 bases in between. This CDR3 is built from 12 residues. Per germline, CDR1 DFQATT and CDR2 SNEGSKA (reference sequence). The DNA for the CDR3 is TGCAGTGCTAGTAGGGGTCGGGAGACCCAGTACTTC. Protein: CSASRGRETQYF.

This clone has more than one count but fewer than ten. The CDR3 DNA is TGTGCCACCACTCCGAGCGGGAGTGACGAGCAGTACTTC. Translating gives CATTPSGSDEQYF. The rearrangement joins TRBV6-5 to TRBJ2-7; 8 nucleotides match TRBD2. J gave up 5 bases and V 10 bases, and 10 bases lay outside the gene matches. Germline V gives CDR1 MNHEY, CDR2 SVGAGI. The CDR3 contains 13 residues.

The genes are TRBV13 and TRBJ1-4; D gene unclear. Germline CDR1 is PRHDT and CDR2 is FYEKMQ (reference sequence). The CDR3 is 14 residues long. Trimming left V 5 bases short and J 7 bases short, with 14 bases between. CDR3: CASSPGMPAEKLFF. The CDR3 bases are TGTGCCAGCAGCCCGGGGATGCCAGCTGAAAAACTGTTTTTT.

This chain connects TRBV7-9 to TRBJ2-3; 8 bases line up with TRBD1. The CDR3 has 17 residues. Losses at the gene ends were 5 bases for V and 0 bases for J; bases not matched to a gene: 10. The germline CDR1 and CDR2 sequences are SEHNR and FQNEAQ (reference sequence). In DNA form, the CDR3 reads TGTGCCAGCAGCCGAACTGACGGACAGGGTAGCACAGATACGCAGTATTTT. Translation gives CASSRTDGQGSTDTQYF.

This clone was detected a few times. The CDR3 sequence: CASSVQGGGYTF. CDR3 nucleotides: TGTGCCAGCAGTGTGCAGGGCGGTGGCTACACCTTC. The chain is built from TRBV2 and TRBJ1-2; a possible D gene is TRBD1 (5 bases). With 4 bases removed from V and 7 bases from J, the gap between germline ends came to 10 bases. This CDR3 has 12 residues. Germline V gives CDR1 SNHLY, CDR2 FYNNEI.

V gene TRBV19 combines with J gene TRBJ2-2; 14 bases agree with TRBD2. The CDR3 is 16 amino acids. V lost 3 bases, J lost 4 bases, and 1 base stayed unmatched. Germline V gene data show CDR1 as LNHDA and CDR2 as SQIVND (reference sequence). The CDR3 nucleotides are TGTGCCAGTAGTATGGGACTAGCGGGAGTCACCGGGGAGCTGTTTTTT. Its protein product is CASSMGLAGVTGELFF.

The chain couples TRBV5-4 to TRBJ2-5; 8 nucleotides match TRBD2. V lost 0 bases and J lost 3; bases outside the gene matches: 10. The CDR3 covers 17 residues. Germline V gives CDR1 SGHNT, CDR2 YYREEE (reference sequence). CDR3 amino acids: CASSLGVVGGAKETQYF. DNA for the CDR3: TGTGCCAGCAGCTTGGGCGTTGTCGGGGGGGCGAAAGAGACCCAGTACTTC.

The chain uses TRBV4-1 and TRBJ1-4; tentatively, D is TRBD1 (5 bases). There are 16 residues in the CDR3. Trimming removed 6 bases from V and 0 bases from J, with 14 bases in between. The germline V gene encodes CDR1 MGHRA and CDR2 YSYEKL. In DNA, the CDR3 is TGCGCCAGCAGACGCTTCGGGGGGGCAACTAATGAAAAACTGTTTTTT. Its translation is CASRRFGGATNEKLFF.